The clone carrying this T cell receptor beta chain was seen at least ten times. The antigen is not known. The V gene's germline CDR1 is SGHTS and CDR2 YDEGEE. CDR3 length: 14 residues. The ends were cut back, 1 base at V and 5 bases at J, with 11 bases in the middle. This record belongs to a study of neurological immune-mediated disorders. Notes on the study in general: The greatest degree of TCR clonal expansion was observed in HTLV-1-associated myelopathy, with the lowest in multiple sclerosis, below that of healthy controls. The study found no CDR3 amino acid sequences shared by expanded clones across subjects, suggesting private repertoires in all groups. Phylogenetic grouping put 18 of 34 multiple sclerosis patients' repertoires into one related-CDR3 cluster, a possible signature.

Synthesis of cDNA was performed by 5'RACE using 10-nucleotide random UMIs. Each CDR3 protein gets one entry after TCRdb re-called the 5' RACE reads with MiXCR. The sample has fewer than 90,000 distinct CDR3 sequences; less than 5.5% are singletons. The chain joins TRBV5-8 to TRBJ2-3, with D possibly TRBD2 on 7 matching bases. The sequence was obtained from a man aged 18-30 years with multiple sclerosis. What was sequenced was PBMCs. The CDR3 loop is CASSLRGAGDTQYF. In DNA, the CDR3 is TGTGCCAGCAGCTTGCGGGGGGCTGGAGATACGCAGTATTTT. Complete variable domain (other parts from reference TRBV5-8 and TRBJ2-3): EAGVTQSPTHLIKTRGQQATLRCSPISGHTSVYWYQQALGLGLQFLLWYDEGEERNRGNFPPRFSGRQFPNYSSELNVNALELEDSALYLCASSLRGAGDTQYFGPGTRLTVL.